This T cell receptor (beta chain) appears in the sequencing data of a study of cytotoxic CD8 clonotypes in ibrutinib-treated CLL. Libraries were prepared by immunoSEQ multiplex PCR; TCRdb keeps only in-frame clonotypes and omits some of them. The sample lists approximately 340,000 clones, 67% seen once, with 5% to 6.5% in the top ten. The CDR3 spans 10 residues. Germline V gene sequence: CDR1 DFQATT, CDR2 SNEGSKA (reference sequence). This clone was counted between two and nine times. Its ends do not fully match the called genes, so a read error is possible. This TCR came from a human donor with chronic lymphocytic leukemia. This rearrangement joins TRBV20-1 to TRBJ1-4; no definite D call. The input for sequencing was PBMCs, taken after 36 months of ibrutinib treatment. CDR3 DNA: TGCAGTGCTAGAGATCTACGGACCCATTTT. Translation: CSARDLRTHF.